In its sample, the clone carrying this TCR beta chain was seen a few times. What it binds is not known. This sample was taken from a study of cytomegalovirus exposure and HLA in healthy donors. Study-level results: Per published accounts, TCR beta sequences correctly predicted the HLA-A and HLA-B alleles of most subjects. Immune exposure data for these donors was limited to CMV serostatus. In a later analysis, TCR beta V- and J-gene trimming was associated with a missense DCLRE1C variant.

Vbeta (60) and Jbeta (13) primers were used in the PCR. Sequencing used immunoSEQ multiplex PCR; TCRdb keeps in-frame clones, though not all of them. The table records fewer than 130,000 clones, 55% to 75% of them present only once. Unmatched junction bases numbered 4, after V lost 1 base and J lost 1 base. Germline V gives CDR1 MGHRA, CDR2 YSYEKL. The CDR3 covers 16 residues. This chain uses TRBV4-1 with TRBJ2-3, with 8 bases matching TRBD2. The sequence was collected from a man aged 30-40 years in good health and CMV-seropositive. Sequencing input: PBMCs. CDR3: CASSQVARGGTDTQYF. CDR3 in DNA: TGCGCCAGCAGCCAAGTTGCGCGGGGGGGCACAGATACGCAGTATTTT.